What follows is one TCR beta chain and its context. The data originate from a study of blood T cell repertoires in COVID-19. About the research overall: The cDNA or gDNA used as material had been derived from T cells, B-cell-depleted T cells, or PBMCs.

V lost 6 bases to trimming and J lost 0 bases, with 8 bases between them. The CDR3 is 14 amino acids. Germline V gene sequence: CDR1 LNHDA, CDR2 SQIVND (reference sequence). Assay used: immunoSEQ multiplex PCR; TCRdb lists only in-frame clones, some missing. The sample records 150,000 to 200,000 clones, about four fifths being singletons. Specimen: peripheral blood. The clonotype was recovered from a man aged 55 to 69 with acute or convalescent COVID-19. The gene calls are TRBV19 and TRBJ2-2; unclear D gene. In DNA form, the CDR3 reads TGTGCCAGTAGAACTACAACGAACACCGGGGAGCTGTTTTTT. It translates to CASRTTTNTGELFF.